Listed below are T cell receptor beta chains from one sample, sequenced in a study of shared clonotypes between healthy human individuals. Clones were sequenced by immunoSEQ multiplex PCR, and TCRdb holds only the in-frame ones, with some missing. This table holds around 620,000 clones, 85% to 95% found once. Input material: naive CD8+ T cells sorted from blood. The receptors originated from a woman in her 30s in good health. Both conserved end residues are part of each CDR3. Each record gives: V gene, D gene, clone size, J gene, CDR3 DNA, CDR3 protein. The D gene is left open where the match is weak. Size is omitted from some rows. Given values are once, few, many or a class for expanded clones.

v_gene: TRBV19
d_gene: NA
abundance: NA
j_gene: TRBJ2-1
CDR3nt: TGTGCCAGTACCGTGGGGGGACCCTACAATGAGCAGTTCTTC
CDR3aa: CASTVGGPYNEQFF

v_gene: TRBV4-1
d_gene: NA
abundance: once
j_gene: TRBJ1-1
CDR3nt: TGCGCCAGCAGCCAAGATTACAGGGACAAAGCTTTCTTT
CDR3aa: CASSQDYRDKAFF

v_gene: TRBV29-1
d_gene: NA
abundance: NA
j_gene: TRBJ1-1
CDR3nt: TGCAGCGGAGGGGGGAATGAGTCTGAAGCTTTCTTT
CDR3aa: CSGGGNESEAFF

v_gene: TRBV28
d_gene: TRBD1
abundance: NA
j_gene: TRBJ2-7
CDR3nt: TGTGCCAGTGAACCCCCGGGACAGCCCTCCTACGAGCAGTACTTC
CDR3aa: CASEPPGQPSYEQYF

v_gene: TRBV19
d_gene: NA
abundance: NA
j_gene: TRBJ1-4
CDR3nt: TGTGCCAGTAGTATAGTGAAATCAGCTAATGAAAAACTGTTTTTT
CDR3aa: CASSIVKSANEKLFF

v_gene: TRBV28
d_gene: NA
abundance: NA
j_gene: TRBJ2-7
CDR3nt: TGTGCCATCCTGGACAACTCCTACGAGCAGTACTTC
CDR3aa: CAILDNSYEQYF

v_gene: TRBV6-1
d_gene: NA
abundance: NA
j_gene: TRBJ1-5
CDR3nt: TGTGCCAGCAGGGCGAGGACCACGGGTCAGCCCCAGCATTTT
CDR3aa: CASRARTTGQPQHF

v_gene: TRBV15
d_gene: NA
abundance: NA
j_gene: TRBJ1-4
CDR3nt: TGTGCCACCAGCAGAGGACAGGTCTCTAATGAAAAACTGTTTTTT
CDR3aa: CATSRGQVSNEKLFF

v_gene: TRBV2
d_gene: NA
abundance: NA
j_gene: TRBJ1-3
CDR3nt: TGTGCCAGCAGTGAAGACGCAGGGGGAAACACCATATATTTT
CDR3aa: CASSEDAGGNTIYF

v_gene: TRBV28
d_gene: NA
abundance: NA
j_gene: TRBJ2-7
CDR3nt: TGTGCCAGCAGTCCGCCCCGGGACGCGTCCTACGAGCAGTACTTC
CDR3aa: CASSPPRDASYEQYF

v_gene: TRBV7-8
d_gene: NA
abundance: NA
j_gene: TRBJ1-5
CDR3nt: TGTGCCAGCAGCTTGTACAGGGCCGGTCAGCCCCAGCATTTT
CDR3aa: CASSLYRAGQPQHF

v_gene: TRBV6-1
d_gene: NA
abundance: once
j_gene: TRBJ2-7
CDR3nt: TGTGCCAGCAGTGAACTCAGCGCCCGCGAGCAGTACTTC
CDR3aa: CASSELSAREQYF

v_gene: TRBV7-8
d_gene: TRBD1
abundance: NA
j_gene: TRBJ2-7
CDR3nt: TGTGCCAGCAGCTCAGGACAGGGCCACCTCGAGCAGTACTTC
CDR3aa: CASSSGQGHLEQYF

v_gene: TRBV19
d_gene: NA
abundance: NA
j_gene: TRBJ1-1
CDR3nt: TGTGCCACTCAGGCTGAAGCTTTCTTT
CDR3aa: CATQAEAFF

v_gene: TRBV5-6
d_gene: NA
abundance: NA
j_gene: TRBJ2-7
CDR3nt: TGTGCCAGCAGCTTGAATGAGGTCTTCTACGAGCAGTACTTC
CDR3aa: CASSLNEVFYEQYF

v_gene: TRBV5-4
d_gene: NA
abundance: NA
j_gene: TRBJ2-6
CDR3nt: TGTGCCAGCAGACTATTTGGGGGGGCCAACGTCCTGACTTTC
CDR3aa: CASRLFGGANVLTF

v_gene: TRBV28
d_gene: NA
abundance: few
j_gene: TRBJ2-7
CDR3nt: TGTGCCAGCAGCATAGCCGGGGTCTACGAGCAGTACTTC
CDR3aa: CASSIAGVYEQYF

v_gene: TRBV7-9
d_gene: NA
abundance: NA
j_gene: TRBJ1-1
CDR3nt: TGTGCCAGCAGCACCGATTGGGTGAACACTGAAGCTTTCTTT
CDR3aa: CASSTDWVNTEAFF

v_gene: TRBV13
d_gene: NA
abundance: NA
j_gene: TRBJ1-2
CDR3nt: TGTGCCAGCAGCTCCACCCAAGAAGGGGGAGGCTACACCTTC
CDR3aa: CASSSTQEGGGYTF

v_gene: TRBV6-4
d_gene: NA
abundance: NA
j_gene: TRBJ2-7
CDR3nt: TGTGCCAGCAGTGACGGTTGGGGGAATTCCGAGCAGTACTTC
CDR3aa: CASSDGWGNSEQYF

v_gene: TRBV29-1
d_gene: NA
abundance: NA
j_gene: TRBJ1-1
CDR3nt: TGCAGCGTTGGTGACAGACTTGAAGCTTTCTTT
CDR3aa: CSVGDRLEAFF

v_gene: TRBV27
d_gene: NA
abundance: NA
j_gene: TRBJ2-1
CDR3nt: TGTGCCAGCAGTACCACCCGGGTCTCTAGCGAGACCTACAATGAGCAGTTCTTC
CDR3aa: CASSTTRVSSETYNEQFF

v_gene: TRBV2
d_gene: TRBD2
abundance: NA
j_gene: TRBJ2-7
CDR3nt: TGTGCCAGCAGTGAAGGGAGCGGGAGTAACCACGAGCAGTACTTC
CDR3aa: CASSEGSGSNHEQYF

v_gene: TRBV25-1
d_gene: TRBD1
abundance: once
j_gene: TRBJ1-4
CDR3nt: TGTGCCAGCAGTGAACGAGGGACAGGGAAGGAAAAACTGTTTTTT
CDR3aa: CASSERGTGKEKLFF